These 20 T cell receptor beta chains were all obtained from the same sample, sequenced in a study of cytomegalovirus exposure and HLA in healthy donors. The PCR ran on 60 Vbeta and 13 Jbeta primers. Profiled with immunoSEQ multiplex PCR; TCRdb holds only in-frame clones, not every one. The repertoire includes 81,000 or so clones, more than 70% of them detected once, and roughly 4.2% sits in the top ten. The sequencing sample was made of PBMCs. Receptors originate from a man aged 55 to 70 in good health and CMV-seronegative.

The chain recombines TRBV5-4 with TRBJ2-3, with D maybe TRBD1 (6 bases). The CDR3 loop spans 14 amino acids. Germline V gene lookup returns CDR1 SGHNT and CDR2 YYREEE (reference sequence). V dropped 4 bases and J dropped 3 bases, with 12 bases sitting between them. This chain's CDR3 is CASSPDRPTDTQYF. CDR3 bases: TGTGCCAGCAGCCCGGACAGACCGACAGATACGCAGTATTTT.

This clone showed up just once. The chain links TRBV5-1 to TRBJ1-1, with TRBD1 matching 11 bases. Germline CDR1 is SGHRS and CDR2 is YFSETQ. This CDR3 has 14 residues. The junction had 3 bases not matched to a gene; V was cut back by 1 base and J by 7 bases. The CDR3 nucleotides read TGCGCCAGCAGCTTGTGGGACAGGGGGTTTGAAGCTTTCTTT. It codes for CASSLWDRGFEAFF. Full variable domain (outside the CDR3, taken from reference TRBV5-1 and TRBJ1-1): KAGVTQTPRYLIKTRGQQVTLSCSPISGHRSVSWYQQTPGQGLQFLFEYFSETQRNKGNFPGRFSGRQFSNSRSEMNVSTLELGDSALYLCASSLWDRGFEAFFGQGTRLTVV.

This clone has only a few counts. The CDR3 DNA follows: TGTGCCAGCAAAGGACAGGGACGCACAGATACGCAGTATTTT. Protein: CASKGQGRTDTQYF. V gene TRBV6-5 combines with J gene TRBJ2-3, with 8 bases that match TRBD1. CDR1 is MNHEY and CDR2 is SVGAGI in the germline V gene. Trimming removed 7 bases from V and 1 base from J; junction bases left unmatched: 4. The CDR3 is 14 amino acids.

V usage is TRBV6-1 and J usage is TRBJ1-6; 12 bases are a match to TRBD1. Germline lookup yields CDR1 MNHNS and CDR2 SASEGT. J was trimmed by 10 bases and V by 3 bases; bases with no gene match: 7. The CDR3 has 16 amino acids. This chain's CDR3 is CASSELGQGAKSPLHF. The CDR3 nucleotides read TGTGCCAGCAGTGAGTTGGGACAGGGGGCTAAGTCACCCCTCCACTTT.

The V and J genes are TRBV5-1 and TRBJ1-6; TRBD1 might be the D (5 bases). Germline V gene data show CDR1 as SGHRS and CDR2 as YFSETQ. The germline V and J ends were trimmed by 7 bases and 7 bases, with 12 bases remaining between them. There are 13 residues in the CDR3. For the CDR3, the DNA is TGCGCCAGCGGCGGGGGGGGGAATTCACCCCTCCACTTT. This encodes CASGGGGNSPLHF. The whole variable domain, remainder taken from reference TRBV5-1 and TRBJ1-6, is KAGVTQTPRYLIKTRGQQVTLSCSPISGHRSVSWYQQTPGQGLQFLFEYFSETQRNKGNFPGRFSGRQFSNSRSEMNVSTLELGDSALYLCASGGGGNSPLHFGNGTRLTVT.

The CDR3 here is CASTSVRDSVYEQYF. The CDR3 coding sequence is TGTGCCAGCACTTCGGTGAGGGACAGTGTCTACGAGCAGTACTTC. The chain couples TRBV6-5 to TRBJ2-7; 7 nucleotides agree with TRBD1. V lost 7 bases to trimming and J lost 3 bases; unmatched junction nucleotides: 12. The CDR3 has 15 amino acids. Per germline, CDR1 MNHEY and CDR2 SVGAGI.

A single count supports this clone. V gene TRBV19 combines with J gene TRBJ2-7; D is uncertain. Germline-derived CDR1 and CDR2 are LNHDA and SQIVND (reference sequence). Trimming removed 4 bases from V and 7 bases from J, with 17 bases in between. This CDR3 spans 14 amino acids. The CDR3 coding sequence is TGTGCCAGTAGTACTTTGGGTGGGCCGCCAGAGCAGTACTTC. Protein sequence: CASSTLGGPPEQYF.

J is TRBJ2-1 and V is TRBV9, with D possibly being TRBD2 (6 bases). This CDR3 contains 15 residues. Looked up from germline, CDR1 is SGDLS and CDR2 is YYNGEE. Trimming removed 3 bases at V and 4 bases at J, with 14 bases between. The CDR3 DNA reads TGTGCCAGCAGCGCCCCCTTTGGGGGGTACAATGAGCAGTTCTTC. Protein product: CASSAPFGGYNEQFF.

This sequence joins TRBV4-1 and TRBJ2-2, with D tentatively TRBD1 (6 bases). The CDR3 is made up of 16 amino acids. Germline lookup yields CDR1 MGHRA and CDR2 YSYEKL. Between the trimmed V and J ends, which lost 0 bases and 4 bases, there was a span of 12 bases. CDR3 in amino acids: CASSQEAAQGTGELFF. Written as DNA, the CDR3 is TGCGCCAGCAGCCAAGAAGCGGCACAGGGCACCGGGGAGCTGTTTTTT.

The V and J genes are TRBV2 and TRBJ1-2; D is perhaps TRBD1 (6 bases). Per germline, CDR1 SNHLY and CDR2 FYNNEI. V was trimmed by 4 bases and J by 4 bases, leaving 10 bases between them. The CDR3 runs to 13 residues. Here the CDR3 DNA reads TGTGCCAGCAGTGTACAGGGCGGCTATGGCTACACCTTC. Residues: CASSVQGGYGYTF.

V gene TRBV11-2 combines with J gene TRBJ1-6; D perhaps matches TRBD1 (6 bases). Germline-derived CDR1 and CDR2 are SGHAT and FQNNGV. This CDR3 comprises 13 residues. V lost 2 bases and J lost 8, with 7 bases in between. The CDR3 protein is CASSLTGHSPLHF. The DNA of the CDR3 is TGTGCCAGCAGCTTAACAGGGCATTCACCCCTCCACTTT.

The rearrangement joins TRBV7-2 to TRBJ1-1; D is ambiguous. With 5 bases removed from V and 7 bases from J, the gap between germline ends came to 8 bases. Germline V lookup: CDR1 SGHTA, CDR2 FQGNSA. The CDR3 sequence is 11 residues long. The chain's CDR3 is CASSPPGEAFF. As DNA, the CDR3 is TGTGCCAGCAGCCCCCCCGGTGAAGCTTTCTTT.

This clone was detected only a few times. J is TRBJ1-6 and V is TRBV2; D might be TRBD1 (5 bases). CDR1 and CDR2 from the germline V gene are SNHLY and FYNNEI. The CDR3 runs 15 residues. Trimming cost V 4 bases and J 3 bases, with 10 bases left between them. DNA of the CDR3: TGTGCCAGCAGTGGTGGGGCCTTCTATAATTCACCCCTCCACTTT. Encoded protein: CASSGGAFYNSPLHF.

This sequence joins TRBV5-1 and TRBJ1-2, with a weak D call TRBD1 (6 bases). In germline, CDR1 is SGHRS, CDR2 YFSETQ. V was shortened by 0 bases and J by 3 bases, with 6 bases between the two germline ends. The CDR3 contains 13 residues. In nucleotides, the CDR3 is TGCGCCAGCAGCTTGGGGACAGACTATGGCTACACCTTC. It codes for CASSLGTDYGYTF.

This clone was recorded a few times. CDR3 sequence reads: CSVVRGQINNEQFF. CDR3 bases: TGCAGCGTTGTCAGGGGGCAAATAAACAATGAGCAGTTCTTC. The rearrangement joins TRBV29-1 to TRBJ2-1, with TRBD1 matching over 8 bases. Per the germline V gene, CDR1 is SQVTM and CDR2 is ANQGSEA. With V trimmed by 4 bases and J by 5 bases, 7 bases remained unmatched. The CDR3 sequence is 14 residues long.

The chain links TRBV7-9 to TRBJ2-3, with TRBD2 matching 16 bases. With V trimmed by 5 bases and J by 4 bases, 3 bases remained unmatched. Germline values: CDR1 SEHNR, CDR2 FQNEAQ (reference sequence). CDR3 length equals 16 residues. CDR3 DNA: TGTGCCAGCAGCGGGACTAGCGGGGGGGCTGCAGATACGCAGTATTTT. Amino acid sequence: CASSGTSGGAADTQYF.

CDR3 bases: TGTGCCAGCAGCTTAGAGAGAGGGAGCTCTGGAAACACCATATATTTT. As protein: CASSLERGSSGNTIYF. V gene TRBV11-2 combines with J gene TRBJ1-3; D unresolved. The CDR3 sequence is 16 residues long. Germline V gives CDR1 SGHAT, CDR2 FQNNGV. V was trimmed by 0 bases and J by 0 bases, leaving 9 bases between them.

This clone was counted once. This rearrangement joins TRBV18 to TRBJ2-7, with 13 bases identical to TRBD2. After removal of 3 bases from V and 7 bases from J, the junction contained 6 bases not matched to a gene. The V gene's germline CDR1 is KGHSH and CDR2 LQKENI. This CDR3 contains 15 residues. CDR3 nucleotides: TGTGCCAGCTCACCCACTAGCGGGGGGGCCGGGGAGCAGTACTTC. It specifies CASSPTSGGAGEQYF.

This clone has just a few counts. This CDR3 reads CAISDREDNSPLHF. CDR3 DNA: TGTGCCATCTCAGACAGGGAGGATAATTCACCCCTCCACTTT. V and J are TRBV6-5 and TRBJ1-6; 7 positions match TRBD1. The junction had 8 bases not matched to a gene; V was cut back by 10 bases and J by 5 bases. This CDR3 has 14 residues. Germline values: CDR1 MNHEY, CDR2 SVGAGI.

The chain combines TRBV19 with TRBJ2-7, with 8 bases that match TRBD1. This CDR3 has 13 amino acids. With V trimmed by 7 bases and J by 5 bases, 7 bases remained unmatched. From germline, CDR1 is LNHDA and CDR2 SQIVND (reference sequence). The CDR3 DNA sequence: TGTGCCAGTACTTCCGGGACAGGAAACGAGCAGTACTTC. Its protein product is CASTSGTGNEQYF.